This TCR beta chain is drawn from a study of shared T cell receptors in the human thymus. Clones were read by immunoSEQ multiplex PCR, and TCRdb kept only the in-frame ones, dropping some. The table shows 630,000 or so clones, with around 87% occurring only once. These data are also associated with another study on human thymus T cells.

Sequencing was carried out using thymocytes. The sequence came from a boy younger than two with a congenital heart defect.

CDR3 in DNA: TGTGCCAGCAGCGGGTACAGCCCCTACGAGCAGTACTTC. Amino acids: CASSGYSPYEQYF. The rearrangement joins TRBV9 to TRBJ2-7; D not resolved. Trimming took 3 bases from V and 2 from J, leaving 9 bases between them. The CDR3 covers 13 residues. Germline CDR1 is SGDLS and CDR2 is YYNGEE.